The 20 T cell receptor beta chains reported below all come from one sample, sequenced in a study of cytomegalovirus exposure and HLA in healthy donors. The PCR employed 60 Vbeta primers together with 13 Jbeta primers. Assay used: immunoSEQ multiplex PCR; TCRdb lists only in-frame clones, some missing. Found here are about 190,000 clones, more than 80% of them singletons; the top ten hold 2% to 3%. Sequencing was performed on PBMCs. Receptor source: a woman aged 45-59 years in good health and CMV-seropositive.

This rearrangement joins TRBV6-5 to TRBJ1-1, with 7 bases aligning to TRBD1. The V and J ends lost 8 bases and 7 bases, in that order; junction bases with no gene match: 16. This CDR3 is built from 15 residues. Germline CDR1 and CDR2: MNHEY and SVGAGI. The CDR3 DNA follows: TGTGCCAGCGCCGTCGACACAGGGGTAGGGGGTGAAGCTTTCTTT. This codes for CASAVDTGVGGEAFF.

This clone appeared a single time. This chain links TRBV19 with TRBJ2-7, with 8 bases matching TRBD1. Germline CDR1 reads LNHDA; CDR2 reads SQIVND (reference sequence). Trimming took 3 bases from V and 2 from J; bases not matched to a gene: 3. The CDR3 runs 14 residues. The CDR3 DNA sequence: TGTGCCAGTAGTATTGGACAGGGAACCTACGAGCAGTACTTC. It codes for CASSIGQGTYEQYF.

This clone was counted a single time. This chain joins TRBV18 and TRBJ1-4; no firm D call. The V and J ends lost 2 bases and 7 bases respectively, with 8 bases between them. This CDR3 is built from 13 residues. Germline V CDR1 and CDR2: KGHSH, LQKENI. For the CDR3, the DNA is TGTGCCAGCTCACCAGGCGGAAGTGAAAAACTGTTTTTT. Protein sequence: CASSPGGSEKLFF.

This clone came up once. The rearrangement links TRBV9 to TRBJ2-3; D is unresolved. CDR3 size: 15 residues. Germline-derived CDR1 and CDR2 are SGDLS and YYNGEE. The germline V and J ends were trimmed by 0 bases and 6 bases, with 14 bases remaining between them. The CDR3 here is CASSVGRTREDTQYF. Written as DNA, the CDR3 is TGTGCCAGCAGCGTAGGTCGCACCCGAGAGGATACGCAGTATTTT.

This clone showed up just a few times. This chain joins TRBV5-6 and TRBJ2-1, with 13 positions matching TRBD2. The CDR3 runs 16 residues. CDR1 and CDR2 from the germline V gene are SGHDT and YYEEEE. Losses at the gene ends were 1 base for V and 7 bases for J; bases not matched to a gene: 5. CDR3 sequence: CASSLPTSGGVNEQFF. For the CDR3, the DNA is TGTGCCAGCAGCTTGCCCACTAGCGGGGGGGTTAATGAGCAGTTCTTC. Variable domain in full (rest from reference TRBV5-6 and TRBJ2-1): DAGVTQSPTHLIKTRGQQVTLRCSPKSGHDTVSWYQQALGQGPQFIFQYYEEEERQRGNFPDRFSGHQFPNYSSELNVNALLLGDSALYLCASSLPTSGGVNEQFFGPGTRLTVL.

This clone was seen only once. The chain links TRBV11-2 to TRBJ1-4, with D tentatively TRBD1 (5 bases). There are 16 residues in the CDR3. From germline, CDR1 is SGHAT and CDR2 FQNNGV. V dropped 4 bases and J dropped 5 bases, with 17 bases sitting between them. CDR3 DNA sequence: TGTGCCAGCAGCTCTCTGACAGCCGATTCAAATGAAAAACTGTTTTTT. This translates into CASSSLTADSNEKLFF.

This chain uses TRBV6-6 with TRBJ2-5; possibly TRBD1 for D (6 bases). The ends were cut back, 2 bases at V and 4 bases at J, with 11 bases in the middle. Germline loops: CDR1 MNHNY, CDR2 SVGAGI (reference sequence). The length of the CDR3 is 14 residues. CDR3 region: CASSYGGNVETQYF. In DNA form, the CDR3 reads TGTGCCAGCAGTTACGGGGGCAACGTAGAGACCCAGTACTTC.

The CDR3 loop reads CASSLTRGQETQYF. DNA of the CDR3: TGTGCCAGCAGCTTAACGCGGGGGCAAGAAACGCAGTATTTT. J is TRBJ2-3 and V is TRBV7-2; D may be TRBD2 (7 bases). Germline V gives CDR1 SGHTA, CDR2 FQGNSA. V dropped 2 bases and J dropped 9 bases, with 15 bases sitting between them. This CDR3 comprises 14 residues.

This clone was seen once. V usage is TRBV7-6 and J usage is TRBJ1-1; D not resolved. The germline V and J ends were trimmed by 5 bases and 4 bases, with 11 bases remaining between them. CDR3 size: 13 residues. Germline CDR1 and CDR2: SGHVS and FNYEAQ. In DNA, the CDR3 is TGTGCCAGCAGCCCTACGATGCCCACTGAAGCTTTCTTT. Encoded protein: CASSPTMPTEAFF.

In its sample, this clone was seen once. The chain links TRBV6-5 to TRBJ1-2, with D perhaps matching TRBD1 (5 bases). CDR1 and CDR2 (germline): MNHEY, SVGAGI. Trimming left V 2 bases short and J 2 bases short, with 12 bases between. The CDR3 spans 15 residues. CDR3 DNA sequence: TGTGCCAGCAGTTACGACCAGAGGACAAACTATGGCTACACCTTC. Its translation: CASSYDQRTNYGYTF.

The rearrangement links TRBV7-9 to TRBJ2-2, with D unresolved. The germline gives CDR1 SEHNR, CDR2 FQNEAQ (reference sequence). The CDR3 loop spans 15 amino acids. V shed 3 bases and J shed 4 bases, with 12 bases lying between them. CDR3 residues: CASSFREKLTGELFF. The CDR3 DNA reads as TGTGCCAGCAGCTTCCGAGAGAAACTCACCGGGGAGCTGTTTTTT.

The chain uses TRBV7-9 and TRBJ2-5, with TRBD2 as a possible D gene (5 bases). Germline CDR1 SEHNR, CDR2 FQNEAQ (reference sequence). CDR3 length: 13 amino acids. CDR3: CSSSGEYQETQYF. The DNA of the CDR3 is TGTTCCTCTTCCGGGGAGTACCAAGAGACCCAGTACTTC.

This rearrangement joins TRBV19 to TRBJ1-1; D remains unclear. There are 15 residues in the CDR3. Looked up from germline, CDR1 is LNHDA and CDR2 is SQIVND (reference sequence). V lost 8 bases and J lost 4, with 20 bases in between. The CDR3 sequence is CASHFGVQPGTEAFF. The CDR3 DNA sequence: TGTGCCAGTCATTTCGGAGTCCAACCTGGCACTGAAGCTTTCTTT. The whole variable domain, remainder taken from reference TRBV19 and TRBJ1-1, is DGGITQSPKYLFRKEGQNVTLSCEQNLNHDAMYWYRQDPGQGLRLIYYSQIVNDFQKGDIAEGYSVSREKKESFPLTVTSAQKNPTAFYLCASHFGVQPGTEAFFGQGTRLTVV.

The chain is built from TRBV28 and TRBJ1-3; TRBD1 is a possible D gene (6 bases). CDR3 length: 16 residues. Per germline, CDR1 MDHEN and CDR2 SYDVKM. V lost 6 bases and J 0 bases, leaving 15 bases between the germline ends. The CDR3 DNA follows: TGTGCCAGCAGAGGACAGACGTCCCTCTCTGGAAACACCATATATTTT. Translation: CASRGQTSLSGNTIYF. Full variable domain (remainder filled in from reference TRBV28 and TRBJ1-3): DVKVTQSSRYLVKRTGEKVFLECVQDMDHENMFWYRQDPGLGLRLIYFSYDVKMKEKGDIPEGYSVSREKKERFSLILESASTNQTSMYLCASRGQTSLSGNTIYFGEGSWLTVV.

J is TRBJ2-1 and V is TRBV7-6; tentatively, D is TRBD2 (7 bases). The V end lost 0 bases, the J end lost 2 bases, and 14 bases lay between the germline ends. The germline V gene encodes CDR1 SGHVS and CDR2 FNYEAQ. The CDR3 runs to 17 residues. The CDR3 loop reads CASSLAKSGGPYNEQFF. Written as DNA, the CDR3 is TGTGCCAGCAGCTTAGCGAAGTCGGGGGGCCCCTACAATGAGCAGTTCTTC.

This chain links TRBV13 with TRBJ1-6; no definite D call. The CDR3 contains 17 residues. With 3 bases removed from V and 0 bases from J, the gap between germline ends came to 12 bases. The germline gives CDR1 PRHDT, CDR2 FYEKMQ (reference sequence). In DNA, the CDR3 is TGTGCCAGCAGCTTTAGCCCAAAAGGCTCCTATAATTCACCCCTCCACTTT. Its translation: CASSFSPKGSYNSPLHF.

The rearrangement uses TRBV10-1 and TRBJ2-5; 11 bases are shared with TRBD2. V lost 7 bases and J lost 0; bases outside the gene matches: 4. The CDR3 length is 15 residues. The germline gives CDR1 WNHNN, CDR2 SYGVQD (reference sequence). This CDR3 is CASTIAGGNQETQYF. For the CDR3, the DNA is TGCGCCAGCACCATAGCGGGGGGGAACCAAGAGACCCAGTACTTC.

The genes are TRBV5-8 and TRBJ1-4, with TRBD1 as a possible D gene (5 bases). Trimming removed 3 bases at V and 7 bases at J, with 13 bases between. The CDR3 has 14 residues. Germline CDR1 reads SGHTS; CDR2 reads YDEGEE. CDR3 DNA: TGTGCCAGCAGCTCTTGGGGTCAGGGTGAAAAACTGTTTTTT. Protein sequence: CASSSWGQGEKLFF.

The chain has TRBV28 and TRBJ1-4, with 9 bases fitting TRBD1. CDR3 length: 14 amino acids. V lost 7 bases, J lost 8 bases, and 8 bases stayed unmatched. Germline V gene lookup returns CDR1 MDHEN and CDR2 SYDVKM. CDR3 in DNA: TGTGCCAGCACCTCGGACAGGGGAGGGGAAAAACTGTTTTTT. It encodes CASTSDRGGEKLFF.

A few counts support this clone. This rearrangement joins TRBV27 to TRBJ2-5, with 13 bases identical to TRBD2. The J call is uncertain, as TRBJ2-7 better fits the DNA end. CDR3 length: 16 residues. From germline, CDR1 is MNHEY and CDR2 SMNVEV (reference sequence). The CDR3 sequence is CASSPQGLAGIYEQYF. The CDR3 nucleotides are TGTGCCAGCAGTCCGCAGGGACTAGCGGGGATCTACGAGCAGTACTTC.